This T cell receptor (beta chain) was obtained from a study of neoadjuvant nivolumab and ipilimumab in lung cancer. TCRdb's table, derived via immunoSEQ multiplex PCR, lists solely in-frame clones and lacks some. The sample carries about 30,000 clones, 60% to 85% recorded once. Trimming cost V 1 base and J 4 bases; bases outside gene matches: 7. Germline CDR1 is MNHNS and CDR2 is SASEGT. The CDR3 has 16 amino acids. As concerns this clone: Its specificity is not known.

Study-level points and caveats: TCR richness and clonality were higher in tumors than adjacent uninvolved lung. From pretherapy to surgery, tumor richness and clonality rose with dual therapy. Only a single major-pathologic-response sample was available for clonality analysis.

This chain joins TRBV6-1 and TRBJ1-2, with 9 nucleotides matching TRBD1. The sample in question was tumor tissue, obtained after neoadjuvant nivolumab, alone or with ipilimumab, at or shortly before surgery. This receptor was identified in an adult with non-small cell lung cancer. This CDR3 is CASSEGPGTGFYGYTF. In DNA form, the CDR3 reads TGTGCCAGCAGTGAAGGACCAGGGACAGGGTTCTATGGCTACACCTTC.